This TCR beta chain was found in a study of identical twins. Only healthy Caucasians were enrolled as donors. This clonotype was recorded many times. Its antigen remains unknown. Overall study findings and caveats: Diverse VJ usage suggested most zero-insertion clonotypes were not invariant T cells. A lower insertion count was a feature of abundant cord blood beta clonotypes, with no such feature in memory repertoires. Twins' surplus sharing was weaker for beta out-of-frame sequences.

From the 5' RACE reads, TCRdb called clonotypes with MiXCR, one entry per CDR3 protein. The sample lists 350,000 to 500,000 distinct CDR3 sequences, 15% to 20% occurring once. The origin of this receptor is a man between 45 and 60 years old in good health. Sample: naive T cells sorted from blood.

The CDR3 reads CASIPGIYQPQHF. The CDR3 bases are TGTGCCAGCATTCCGGGGATTTATCAGCCCCAGCATTTT. The V call is TRBV28, the J call TRBJ1-5; D unclear. Per germline, CDR1 MDHEN and CDR2 SYDVKM. This CDR3 is 13 amino acids long. Trimming removed 7 bases at V and 5 bases at J, with 12 bases between.